This T cell receptor beta chain emerged from a study of post-analysis software for immune sequencing data. Broader study findings: For normalized Chao1 diversity, multiple sclerosis patients scored significantly lower than controls did. Batch-mates among the samples co-clustered strongly by F measure. Four or five TRBV segments, including TRBV5-6, TRBV5-1 and TRBV20-1, were more frequent in patients than controls.

Trimming removed 0 bases at V and 5 bases at J, with 10 bases between. The germline V gene has CDR1 MNHEY and CDR2 SMNVEV (reference sequence). The CDR3 runs 14 residues. The TCR beta cDNA libraries contained unique molecular identifiers. T cells, about 0.95 to 10 million of them, yielded a few hundred thousand cDNA molecules. Via MiXCR, TCRdb re-called the PCR reads, giving one row per CDR3 protein. The table includes 820,000 or so distinct CDR3 sequences, 53% detected once. This clonotype was seen more than once but under ten times. Its specificity is unknown. Sequencing was performed on blood. V is TRBV27 and J is TRBJ2-5; either TRBD1 or TRBD2 may supply D (5 bases each). The receptor comes from a girl aged 10 to 17 with multiple sclerosis. The CDR3 reads CASSLSRGGETQYF. For the CDR3, the DNA is TGTGCCAGCAGTTTATCGAGGGGCGGGGAGACCCAGTACTTC.